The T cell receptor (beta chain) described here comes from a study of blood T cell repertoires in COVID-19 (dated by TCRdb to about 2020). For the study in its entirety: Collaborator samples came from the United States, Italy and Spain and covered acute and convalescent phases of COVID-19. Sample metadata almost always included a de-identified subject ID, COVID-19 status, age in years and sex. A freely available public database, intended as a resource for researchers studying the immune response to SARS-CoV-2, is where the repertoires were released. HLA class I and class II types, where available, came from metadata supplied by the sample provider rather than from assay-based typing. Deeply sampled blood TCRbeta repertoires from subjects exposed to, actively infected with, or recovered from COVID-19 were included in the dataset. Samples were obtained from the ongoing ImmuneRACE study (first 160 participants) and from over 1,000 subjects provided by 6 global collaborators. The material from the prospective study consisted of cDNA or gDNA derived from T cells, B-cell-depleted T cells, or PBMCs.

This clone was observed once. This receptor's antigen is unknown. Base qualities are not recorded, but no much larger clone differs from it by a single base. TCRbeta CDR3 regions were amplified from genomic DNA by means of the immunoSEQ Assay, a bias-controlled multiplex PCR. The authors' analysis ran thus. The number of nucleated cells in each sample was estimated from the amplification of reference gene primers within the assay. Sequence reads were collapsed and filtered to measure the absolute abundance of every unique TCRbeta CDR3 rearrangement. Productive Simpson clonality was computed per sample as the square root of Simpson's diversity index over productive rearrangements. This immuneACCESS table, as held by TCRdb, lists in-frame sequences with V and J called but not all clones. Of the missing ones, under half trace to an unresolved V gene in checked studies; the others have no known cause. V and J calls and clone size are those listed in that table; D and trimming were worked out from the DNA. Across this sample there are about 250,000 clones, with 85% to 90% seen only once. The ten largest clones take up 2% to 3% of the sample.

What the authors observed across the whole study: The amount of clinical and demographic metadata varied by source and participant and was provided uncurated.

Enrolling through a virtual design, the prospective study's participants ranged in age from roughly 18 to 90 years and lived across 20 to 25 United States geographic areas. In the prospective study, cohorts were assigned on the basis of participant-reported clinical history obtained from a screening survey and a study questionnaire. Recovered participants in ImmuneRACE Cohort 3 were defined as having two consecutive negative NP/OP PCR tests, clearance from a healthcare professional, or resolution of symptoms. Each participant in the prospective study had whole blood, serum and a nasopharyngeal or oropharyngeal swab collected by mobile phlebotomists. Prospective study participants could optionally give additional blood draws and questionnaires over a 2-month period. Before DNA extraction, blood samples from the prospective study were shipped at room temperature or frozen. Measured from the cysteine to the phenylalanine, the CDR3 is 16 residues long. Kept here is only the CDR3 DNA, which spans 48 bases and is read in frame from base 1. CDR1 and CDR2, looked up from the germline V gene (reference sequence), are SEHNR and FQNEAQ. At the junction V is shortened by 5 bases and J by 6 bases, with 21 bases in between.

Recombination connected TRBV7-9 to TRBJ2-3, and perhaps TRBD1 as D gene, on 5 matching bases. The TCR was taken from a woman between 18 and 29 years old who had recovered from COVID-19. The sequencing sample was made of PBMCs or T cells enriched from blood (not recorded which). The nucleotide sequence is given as TGTGCCAGCAGCAGCAGGGTCCCGACGGCCTTGGATACGCAGTATTTT. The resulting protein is CASSSRVPTALDTQYF.